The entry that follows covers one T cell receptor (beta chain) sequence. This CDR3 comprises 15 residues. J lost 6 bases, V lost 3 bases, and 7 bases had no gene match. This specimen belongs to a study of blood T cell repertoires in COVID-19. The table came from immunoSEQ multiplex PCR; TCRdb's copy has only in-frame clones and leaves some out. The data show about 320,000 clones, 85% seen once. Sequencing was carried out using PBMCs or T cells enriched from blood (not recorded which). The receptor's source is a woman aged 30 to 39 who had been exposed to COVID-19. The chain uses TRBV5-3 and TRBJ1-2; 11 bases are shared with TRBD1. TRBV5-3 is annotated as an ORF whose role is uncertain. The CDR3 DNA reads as TGTGCCAGAAGCTGCCGGACAGGGGGCCGGGATGGCTACACCTTC. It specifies CARSCRTGGRDGYTF.